Following are 26 T cell receptor beta chains from one sample sequenced in a study of control samples from healthy donors and cancer patients. Using immunoSEQ multiplex PCR, the repertoire was profiled, and TCRdb retains in-frame clones only, with some absent. The sample contains roughly 76,000 clones, 85% to 95% of which appear only once. Specimen: blood. The receptors here all came from a woman between 40 and 50 years old in good health.

This CDR3 reads CASSFRGMKYEQYF. The CDR3 DNA reads TGTGCCAGCAGTTTTAGGGGGATGAAGTACGAGCAGTACTTC. The genes are TRBV28 and TRBJ2-7; a weak D match, TRBD1 (6 bases). The germline V gene encodes CDR1 MDHEN and CDR2 SYDVKM. This CDR3 is 14 amino acids long. Trimming pared 3 bases from V and 4 bases from J, leaving 13 bases between.

This clone was counted a few times. The chain combines TRBV6-1 with TRBJ2-7; TRBD2 agrees at 9 bases. The CDR3 length is 15 residues. Germline values: CDR1 MNHNS, CDR2 SASEGT. J lost 2 bases, V lost 2 bases, and 4 bases had no gene match. The CDR3 loop reads CASSESLAGPYEQYF. Here the CDR3 DNA reads TGTGCCAGCAGTGAAAGTCTAGCGGGGCCCTACGAGCAGTACTTC.

The chain combines TRBV5-4 with TRBJ2-5; perhaps D is TRBD1 or TRBD2 (6 bases each). The V and J ends lost 4 bases and 10 bases respectively, with 14 bases between them. Per the germline V gene, CDR1 is SGHNT and CDR2 is YYREEE (reference sequence). The length of the CDR3 is 12 residues. The CDR3 reads CASSLPGADQYF. Written as DNA, the CDR3 is TGTGCCAGCAGCCTCCCGGGGGCAGACCAGTACTTC.

The chain combines TRBV7-3 with TRBJ2-1; D is ambiguous. Trimming removed 2 bases from V and 7 bases from J, with 12 bases in between. Looked up from germline, CDR1 is SGHTA and CDR2 is FQGTGA. The CDR3 sequence is 14 residues long. The CDR3 loop is CASSLSVENNEQFF. CDR3 bases: TGTGCCAGCAGCTTATCTGTAGAGAATAATGAGCAGTTCTTC.

V gene TRBV3-1 (or the pseudogene TRBV3-2) combines with J gene TRBJ2-3, with 12 positions matching TRBD2. J was trimmed by 5 bases and V by 5 bases; bases with no gene match: 5. CDR3 size: 15 residues. CDR1 is LGHDT, CDR2 YNNKEL, per germline (reference sequence). The DNA of the CDR3 is TGTGCCAGCAGCTTCCCGGGACTAGCGGGAGATACGCAGTATTTT. Protein: CASSFPGLAGDTQYF.

The chain recombines TRBV5-1 with TRBJ1-2; 8 nucleotides align to TRBD1. The CDR3 is 14 amino acids. V shed 4 bases, J shed 1 base, and the junction held 3 bases outside the gene matches. Per the germline V gene, CDR1 is SGHRS and CDR2 is YFSETQ. CDR3 DNA sequence: TGCGCCAGCAGCGGACAGGGACTTAACTATGGCTACACCTTC. As protein: CASSGQGLNYGYTF.

The genes are TRBV7-2 and TRBJ1-1; 8 bases map to TRBD1. Germline CDR1 SGHTA, CDR2 FQGNSA. With 2 bases clipped from V and 4 bases from J, the junction kept 0 bases outside the gene matches. The CDR3 is 13 amino acids. The CDR3 spells CASSLTGGTEAFF. In DNA form, the CDR3 reads TGTGCCAGCAGCTTAACAGGGGGCACTGAAGCTTTCTTT.

The chain recombines TRBV11-2 with TRBJ2-7; D gene ambiguous. CDR3 length: 15 amino acids. Germline-derived CDR1 and CDR2 are SGHAT and FQNNGV. Trimming pared 5 bases from V and 3 bases from J, leaving 17 bases between. CDR3 in DNA: TGTGCCAGCAGCCCCACCCGGTCGAGATTCTACGAGCAGTACTTC. Its protein product is CASSPTRSRFYEQYF.

The chain employs TRBV9 and TRBJ2-3; D call uncertain. V was shortened by 0 bases and J by 2 bases, with 4 bases between the two germline ends. In germline, CDR1 is SGDLS, CDR2 YYNGEE. CDR3 size: 13 residues. This CDR3 is CASSVGYTDTQYF. For the CDR3, the DNA is TGTGCCAGCAGCGTAGGTTACACAGATACGCAGTATTTT.

This clone was picked up one time. The genes are TRBV27 and TRBJ2-3; D gene unclear. This CDR3 is 14 amino acids long. CDR1 and CDR2 from the germline V gene are MNHEY and SMNVEV (reference sequence). V was clipped by 3 bases and J by 1 base, with 8 bases between them. The DNA for the CDR3 is TGTGCCAGCAGTTTGAAAGTCGGCACAGATACGCAGTATTTT. Residues: CASSLKVGTDTQYF.

This sequence joins TRBV6-2 or TRBV6-3 and TRBJ1-2; the D gene is possibly TRBD1 (5 bases). Looked up from germline, CDR1 is MNHEY and CDR2 is SVGEGT. V was pared by 8 bases and J by 10 bases, with 17 bases between. The CDR3 covers 12 residues. CDR3 region: CASRRQNLDYTF. CDR3 nucleotide sequence: TGTGCCAGCCGCCGACAGAATCTCGACTACACCTTC.

J is TRBJ1-2 and V is TRBV5-6; 9 bases align to TRBD1. CDR1 is SGHDT, CDR2 YYEEEE, per germline. J lost 5 bases, V lost 3 bases, and 11 bases had no gene match. The CDR3 loop spans 16 amino acids. CDR3 nucleotides: TGTGCCAGCAGCTCTTGGTGGCAACAGGGGGCGTATGGCTACACCTTC. Translating it yields CASSSWWQQGAYGYTF. The full variable domain, rest sourced from reference TRBV5-6 and TRBJ1-2, is DAGVTQSPTHLIKTRGQQVTLRCSPKSGHDTVSWYQQALGQGPQFIFQYYEEEERQRGNFPDRFSGHQFPNYSSELNVNALLLGDSALYLCASSSWWQQGAYGYTFGSGTRLTVV.

This chain connects TRBV7-9 to TRBJ2-1, with TRBD1 identical over 10 bases. J gave up 6 bases and V 3 bases, and 5 bases lay outside the gene matches. CDR1 and CDR2 from the germline V gene are SEHNR and FQNEAQ (reference sequence). The CDR3 has 15 residues. The CDR3 coding sequence is TGTGCCAGCAGCTTCCGGGACAGGGGCATCAATGAGCAGTTCTTC. Translated, it gives CASSFRDRGINEQFF.

This chain uses TRBV18 with TRBJ1-1, with D possibly TRBD1 on 5 matching bases. The germline V gene encodes CDR1 KGHSH and CDR2 LQKENI. The CDR3 spans 15 residues. Trimming removed 3 bases from V and 1 base from J, with 12 bases in between. CDR3 in amino acids: CASSPMGGKNTEAFF. In DNA form, the CDR3 reads TGTGCCAGCTCACCCATGGGGGGTAAGAACACTGAAGCTTTCTTT. The full variable domain, rest sourced from reference TRBV18 and TRBJ1-1, is NAGVMQNPRHLVRRRGQEARLRCSPMKGHSHVYWYRQLPEEGLKFMVYLQKENIIDESGMPKERFSAEFPKEGPSILRIQQVVRGDSAAYFCASSPMGGKNTEAFFGQGTRLTVV.

V is TRBV10-3 and J is TRBJ2-2; 12 positions match TRBD2. Trimming removed 6 bases from V and 7 bases from J; junction bases left unmatched: 9. CDR3 size: 16 residues. Per germline, CDR1 ENHRY and CDR2 SYGVKD. The CDR3 loop is CAISLMRTSGVGELFF. The CDR3 DNA sequence: TGTGCCATCAGCCTAATGCGGACTAGCGGGGTCGGGGAGCTGTTTTTT.

The gene calls are TRBV2 and TRBJ1-1, with a weak D call TRBD1 (5 bases). The CDR3 is 13 residues long. Trimming removed 3 bases from V and 4 bases from J, with 9 bases in between. Germline V gene data show CDR1 as SNHLY and CDR2 as FYNNEI. The CDR3 region has the DNA TGTGCCAGCAGTGATTCAGGGTTCACTGAAGCTTTCTTT. Its translation is CASSDSGFTEAFF.

V gene TRBV11-2 combines with J gene TRBJ1-2; 7 nucleotides line up with TRBD1. V lost 5 bases, J lost 4 bases, and 10 bases stayed unmatched. This CDR3 spans 15 amino acids. The germline CDR1 and CDR2 sequences are SGHAT and FQNNGV. DNA of the CDR3: TGTGCCAGCAGCGCACTTAGGGGGCCTAGCTATGGCTACACCTTC. It codes for CASSALRGPSYGYTF.

The V call is TRBV5-6, the J call TRBJ2-7; 12 nucleotides agree with TRBD2. The CDR3 spans 16 residues. J was trimmed by 2 bases and V by 4 bases; bases with no gene match: 7. Germline lookup yields CDR1 SGHDT and CDR2 YYEEEE. CDR3 DNA sequence: TGTGCCAGCAGCCACCGGACTAGCGGGGACCCCTACGAGCAGTACTTC. Translating it yields CASSHRTSGDPYEQYF.

The chain joins TRBV19 to TRBJ1-5, with a tentative D call TRBD1 (5 bases). The length of the CDR3 is 13 residues. The germline CDR1 and CDR2 sequences are LNHDA and SQIVND (reference sequence). V dropped 5 bases and J dropped 9 bases, with 14 bases sitting between them. The chain's CDR3 is CASSPGTARPQHF. In DNA, the CDR3 is TGTGCCAGTAGTCCCGGGACCGCCCGGCCCCAGCATTTT.

The chain recombines TRBV6-5 with TRBJ2-1, with 10 bases lining up with TRBD2. The V segment lost 2 bases and the J segment 5 bases; nucleotides outside the gene matches: 3. The CDR3 covers 15 residues. In germline, CDR1 is MNHEY, CDR2 SVGAGI. The CDR3 loop reads CASSYRLAGDNEQFF. For the CDR3, the DNA is TGTGCCAGCAGTTACAGGCTAGCGGGGGACAATGAGCAGTTCTTC.

This sequence joins TRBV6-5 and TRBJ1-5, with TRBD1 matching 12 bases. Germline CDR1 is MNHEY and CDR2 is SVGAGI. V gave up 6 bases and J gave up 8 bases; unmatched junction bases: 8. The CDR3 extends over 15 amino acids. CDR3 loop: CASRKGQGAPEPQHF. In DNA, the CDR3 is TGTGCCAGCAGAAAGGGACAGGGGGCTCCGGAGCCCCAGCATTTT.

The chain uses TRBV11-2 and TRBJ2-1; 14 positions agree with TRBD2. V lost 6 bases to trimming and J lost 0 bases; unmatched junction nucleotides: 10. The CDR3 consists of 19 residues. Germline V CDR1 and CDR2: SGHAT, FQNNGV. The CDR3 sequence is CASRSGTSGSRASYNEQFF. The CDR3 bases are TGTGCCAGCAGATCCGGGACTAGCGGGAGTAGGGCCTCCTACAATGAGCAGTTCTTC.

The chain links TRBV28 to TRBJ1-1; TRBD1 matches at 8 bases. The CDR3 covers 15 residues. V dropped 2 bases and J dropped 1; count of bases not matched to a gene: 3. CDR1 and CDR2 from the germline V gene are MDHEN and SYDVKM. CDR3 DNA sequence: TGTGCCAGCAGTTTAGGACAGGGTGGGAACACTGAAGCTTTCTTT. Translating it yields CASSLGQGGNTEAFF. The entire variable domain, with the rest obtained from reference TRBV28 and TRBJ1-1, is as follows: DVKVTQSSRYLVKRTGEKVFLECVQDMDHENMFWYRQDPGLGLRLIYFSYDVKMKEKGDIPEGYSVSREKKERFSLILESASTNQTSMYLCASSLGQGGNTEAFFGQGTRLTVV.

The rearrangement uses TRBV7-9 and TRBJ1-2; D gene uncertain. CDR1 SEHNR and CDR2 FQNEAQ come from the germline V gene (reference sequence). The CDR3 spans 13 residues. With 6 bases removed from V and 4 bases from J, the gap between germline ends came to 12 bases. CDR3 coding DNA: TGTGCCAGCAGTTCCGACGGCTCCTATGGCTACACCTTC. This translates into CASSSDGSYGYTF.

The V gene is TRBV6-1, the J gene TRBJ1-3; tentative D call: TRBD1 (5 bases). CDR1 is MNHNS and CDR2 is SASEGT in the germline V gene. Trimming cost V 2 bases and J 0 bases, with 17 bases left between them. CDR3 size: 18 residues. The CDR3, as DNA: TGTGCCAGCAGTGAAATTCGGGGGGTCGCGAGCTCTGGAAACACCATATATTTT. Encoded protein: CASSEIRGVASSGNTIYF.

The rearrangement uses TRBV18 and TRBJ1-1; no clear D gene. Germline CDR1 is KGHSH and CDR2 is LQKENI. CDR3 length: 14 amino acids. Trimming removed 8 bases at V and 0 bases at J, with 13 bases between. Written as DNA, the CDR3 is TGTGCCAGCACCACTCTTCGCGTGAACACTGAAGCTTTCTTT. This encodes CASTTLRVNTEAFF.